These 32 T cell receptor beta chains were sequenced from one sample in a study of identical twins. TCRdb itself ran the 5' RACE reads through MiXCR, one entry per CDR3 protein. The sample shows about 900,000 distinct CDR3 sequences, roughly an eighth of them seen only once. This sample also belongs to another study, concerning yellow fever vaccine responses in identical twins.

The material sequenced was PBMCs. The receptors stem from a woman aged 18-30 years in good health.

This clonotype was picked up a small number of times. The V call is TRBV6-2 or TRBV6-3, the J call TRBJ2-1, with a tentative D call TRBD2 (5 bases). V lost 0 bases, J lost 7 bases, and 13 bases lay in between. Germline-derived CDR1 and CDR2 are MNHEY and SVGEGT. This CDR3 is 15 amino acids long. The CDR3 DNA follows: TGTGCCAGCAGTTACTCTGGGGAGAAGATAAATGAGCAGTTCTTC. This translates into CASSYSGEKINEQFF.

This clonotype was counted many times. V and J are TRBV15 and TRBJ1-6; 9 nucleotides line up with TRBD1. V lost 8 bases to trimming and J lost 15 bases; unmatched junction nucleotides: 8. Germline values: CDR1 LNHNV, CDR2 YYDKDF (reference sequence). This CDR3 has 12 amino acids. As DNA, the CDR3 is TGTGCCACCCAAGATGAGACAGGGGGCCTCCACTTT. This gives the protein CATQDETGGLHF.

The sample holds one count of this clonotype. The genes are TRBV29-1 and TRBJ2-7, with D perhaps being TRBD1 or TRBD2 (5 bases each). The V gene lost 5 bases and the J gene lost 6 bases, with 11 bases spanning the gap. The germline V gene has CDR1 SQVTM and CDR2 ANQGSEA. This CDR3 region has 11 residues. CDR3 residues: CSVSRGTEQYF. The CDR3 DNA reads TGCAGCGTTTCCAGAGGGACCGAGCAGTACTTC.

As regards this clonotype: Mismatch with germline at one junction end may stem from a read error. V gene TRBV20-1 combines with J gene TRBJ2-3, with TRBD2 matching 11 bases. The CDR3 length is 18 residues. Germline CDR1 is DFQATT and CDR2 is SNEGSKA (reference sequence). DNA for the CDR3: TGCAGTGCCCGCGATACTAGCGGGGGATTATATAGCATAGATACGCAGTATTTT. Translating gives CSARDTSGGLYSIDTQYF.

This sequence joins TRBV19 and TRBJ2-7; 8 bases map to TRBD2. The CDR3 extends over 18 amino acids. Germline-derived CDR1 and CDR2 are LNHDA and SQIVND (reference sequence). The junction had 15 bases not matched to a gene; V was cut back by 5 bases and J by 0 bases. CDR3 nucleotides: TGTGCCAGTAGTGCCAGACTAGTGGCGGGGACTAGCTCCTACGAGCAGTACTTC. This sequence encodes CASSARLVAGTSSYEQYF.

This clonotype was seen many times. The CDR3 is CASSPEGQGTYNEQFF. The CDR3 DNA reads as TGCGCCAGCAGCCCGGAGGGACAGGGTACCTACAATGAGCAGTTCTTC. J is TRBJ2-1 and V is TRBV5-1, with 9 positions matching TRBD1. CDR1 is SGHRS and CDR2 is YFSETQ in the germline V gene. The CDR3 has 16 amino acids. Losses at the gene ends were 4 bases for V and 2 bases for J; bases not matched to a gene: 7.

The chain couples TRBV12-3 or TRBV12-4 to TRBJ2-1; D unresolved. With 6 bases removed from V and 4 bases from J, the gap between germline ends came to 19 bases. The CDR3 runs to 16 residues. CDR3 DNA: TGTGCCAGCAGGGGGAAGAACAGCGTTGGGTACAATGAGCAGTTCTTC. This translates into CASRGKNSVGYNEQFF.

There are a few counts of this clonotype. V and J are TRBV27 and TRBJ2-1; TRBD2 aligns across 11 bases. Germline values: CDR1 MNHEY, CDR2 SMNVEV (reference sequence). Trimming took 5 bases from V and 9 from J; bases not matched to a gene: 18. The CDR3 is 18 amino acids. The CDR3 region has the DNA TGTGCCAGCAGTCCACCCCCCGCGACTAGCGGGAACGCATTTGAGCAGTTCTTC. It translates to CASSPPPATSGNAFEQFF.

The J gene is TRBJ2-1, the V gene TRBV4-1; D is ambiguous. Germline CDR1 MGHRA, CDR2 YSYEKL. The CDR3 has 18 amino acids. V was pared by 1 base and J by 0 bases, with 16 bases between. The CDR3 here is CASSQGGQRASSYNEQFF. The CDR3 nucleotides read TGCGCCAGCAGCCAAGGTGGGCAGCGCGCAAGCTCCTACAATGAGCAGTTCTTC.

This sequence joins TRBV3-1 and TRBJ2-7; 8 positions agree with TRBD2. V lost 7 bases, J lost 6 bases, and 11 bases stayed unmatched. Germline lookup yields CDR1 LGHDT and CDR2 YNNKEL (reference sequence). The CDR3 loop spans 14 amino acids. The DNA for the CDR3 is TGTGCCAGCAAGGGAGCGGGAGATCGATCCGAGCAGTACTTC. The encoded protein is CASKGAGDRSEQYF.

The chain couples TRBV5-1 to TRBJ2-1; TRBD2 might be the D (5 bases). Trimming stripped 4 bases from V and 0 bases from J, with 17 bases between. This CDR3 is built from 17 residues. CDR1 and CDR2 from the germline V gene are SGHRS and YFSETQ. DNA for the CDR3: TGCGCCAGCAGCAGAGCGTGGGAGCGGAGCTCCTACAATGAGCAGTTCTTC. Translating it yields CASSRAWERSSYNEQFF. Full variable domain (missing parts from reference TRBV5-1 and TRBJ2-1): KAGVTQTPRYLIKTRGQQVTLSCSPISGHRSVSWYQQTPGQGLQFLFEYFSETQRNKGNFPGRFSGRQFSNSRSEMNVSTLELGDSALYLCASSRAWERSSYNEQFFGPGTRLTVL.

V usage is TRBV6-1 and J usage is TRBJ1-1; D call uncertain. Germline CDR1 MNHNS, CDR2 SASEGT. CDR3 size: 12 residues. The ends were cut back, 3 bases at V and 4 bases at J, with 6 bases in the middle. The chain's CDR3 is CASSECGTEAFF. The CDR3 region has the DNA TGTGCCAGCAGTGAGTGTGGCACTGAAGCTTTCTTT.

V is TRBV5-6 and J is TRBJ2-3, with 11 bases lining up with TRBD2. Germline V gives CDR1 SGHDT, CDR2 YYEEEE. V shed 3 bases and J 2 bases; nucleotides not matched to a gene: 11. The CDR3 contains 18 residues. CDR3 DNA sequence: TGTGCCAGCAGCTCCCCGGCTAGCGGGAGGATCGTCACAGATACGCAGTATTTT. This sequence encodes CASSSPASGRIVTDTQYF. Full variable domain (remainder filled in from reference TRBV5-6 and TRBJ2-3): DAGVTQSPTHLIKTRGQQVTLRCSPKSGHDTVSWYQQALGQGPQFIFQYYEEEERQRGNFPDRFSGHQFPNYSSELNVNALLLGDSALYLCASSSPASGRIVTDTQYFGPGTRLTVL.

This clonotype was seen only a few times. J is TRBJ1-2 and V is TRBV12-3 or TRBV12-4; no definite D call. Trimming left V 3 bases short and J 2 bases short, with 10 bases between. The CDR3 consists of 14 residues. CDR3 in amino acids: CASSFSAANYGYTF. The DNA for the CDR3 is TGTGCCAGCAGTTTTTCGGCAGCGAACTATGGCTACACCTTC.

The chain has TRBV3-1 and TRBJ1-3; D remains unclear. The germline V gene encodes CDR1 LGHDT and CDR2 YNNKEL (reference sequence). The CDR3 loop spans 16 amino acids. Trimming took off 4 bases at V and 0 bases at J, with 13 bases between the two ends. CDR3 in DNA: TGTGCCAGCAGCCGGAGATCGTTAAGCTCTGGAAACACCATATATTTT. Its protein is CASSRRSLSSGNTIYF. Together with reference TRBV3-1 and TRBJ1-3, the CDR3 gives the full variable domain: DTAVSQTPKYLVTQMGNDKSIKCEQNLGHDTMYWYKQDSKKFLKIMFSYNNKELIINETVPNRFSPKSPDKAHLNLHINSLELGDSAVYFCASSRRSLSSGNTIYFGEGSWLTVV.

This clonotype appeared a few times. The chain couples TRBV14 to TRBJ2-2; 12 bases are shared with TRBD1. This CDR3 has 17 amino acids. The germline V gene encodes CDR1 SGHDN and CDR2 FVKESK. Unmatched junction bases numbered 5, after V lost 1 base and J lost 5 bases. The CDR3 is CASSQARDRGRTGELFF. The CDR3 DNA reads as TGTGCCAGCAGCCAAGCCCGGGACAGGGGGCGAACCGGGGAGCTGTTTTTT.

This clonotype appeared a few times. The V call is TRBV18, the J call TRBJ2-5; 14 bases fit TRBD2. The CDR3 has 16 amino acids. The germline V gene has CDR1 KGHSH and CDR2 LQKENI. The J segment lost 5 bases and the V segment lost 5 bases, leaving 7 bases of the junction unmatched. Here the CDR3 DNA reads TGTGCCAGCTCAACGGGACTAGCGGGAGTCGTCGAGACCCAGTACTTC. Translating it yields CASSTGLAGVVETQYF.

This chain links TRBV5-1 with TRBJ2-3; 9 bases are a match to TRBD2. Germline V gene lookup returns CDR1 SGHRS and CDR2 YFSETQ. J gave up 0 bases and V 7 bases, and 9 bases lay outside the gene matches. CDR3 size: 16 residues. This CDR3 reads CASRFTGTSSTDTQYF. As DNA, the CDR3 is TGCGCCAGCCGATTCACCGGGACTAGCAGCACAGATACGCAGTATTTT.

The J gene is TRBJ2-1, the V gene TRBV20-1; D is unclear. Trimming removed 6 bases at V and 7 bases at J, with 13 bases between. CDR1 is DFQATT, CDR2 SNEGSKA, per germline (reference sequence). The CDR3 has 12 residues. The CDR3 sequence is CSAKLYVNEQFF. As DNA, the CDR3 is TGCAGTGCGAAACTCTACGTAAATGAGCAGTTCTTC.

This clonotype was seen at least ten times. This rearrangement joins TRBV6-1 to TRBJ1-2, with D tentatively TRBD1 (6 bases). Trimming removed 5 bases at V and 7 bases at J, with 23 bases between. The germline gives CDR1 MNHNS, CDR2 SASEGT. There are 16 residues in the CDR3. This CDR3 reads CASSLRGIGGDGGYTF. The CDR3 bases are TGTGCCAGCAGTCTCAGGGGTATCGGTGGGGACGGTGGCTACACCTTC.

There are many counts of this clonotype. The rearrangement links TRBV28 to TRBJ1-4, with 7 bases lining up with TRBD1. The CDR3 extends over 13 amino acids. V shed 5 bases and J 8 bases; nucleotides not matched to a gene: 5. Per germline, CDR1 MDHEN and CDR2 SYDVKM. CDR3 sequence reads: CASSVTGSEKLFF. CDR3 DNA: TGTGCCAGCAGTGTGACAGGGAGCGAAAAACTGTTTTTT. Based on the CDR3 plus reference TRBV28 and TRBJ1-4, the full variable domain is DVKVTQSSRYLVKRTGEKVFLECVQDMDHENMFWYRQDPGLGLRLIYFSYDVKMKEKGDIPEGYSVSREKKERFSLILESASTNQTSMYLCASSVTGSEKLFFGSGTQLSVL.

The CDR3 region has the DNA TGTGCCAGTAGTCTGACGGGGCTAGCGGGGGCCCACTCCTACAATGAGCAGTTCTTC. It encodes CASSLTGLAGAHSYNEQFF. This chain links TRBV19 with TRBJ2-1, with 10 bases that match TRBD2. J gave up 0 bases and V 5 bases, and 13 bases lay outside the gene matches. This CDR3 is 19 amino acids long. Germline-derived CDR1 and CDR2 are LNHDA and SQIVND (reference sequence).

This clonotype was detected only a few times. The chain couples TRBV3-1 to TRBJ2-5; D is undetermined. The CDR3 totals 12 residues. V gave up 1 base and J gave up 7 bases, with 7 bases separating them. Per the germline V gene, CDR1 is LGHDT and CDR2 is YNNKEL (reference sequence). The CDR3 sequence is CASSQGKGTQYF. CDR3 DNA sequence: TGTGCCAGCAGCCAAGGAAAGGGGACCCAGTACTTC.

This clonotype was detected a few times. This chain joins TRBV24-1 and TRBJ2-2; 8 nucleotides align to TRBD2. V was clipped by 4 bases and J by 1 base; unmatched bases: 7. The CDR3 is 17 residues long. Germline CDR1 is KGHDR and CDR2 is SFDVKD. The CDR3 region has the DNA TGTGCCACCAGTGACCCCAGCGGGAGCTGGAACACCGGGGAGCTGTTTTTT. This codes for CATSDPSGSWNTGELFF.

As DNA, the CDR3 is TGTGCCAGCAGTGAAAACCCCAGGGGGAATGAGCAGTTCTTC. Translated, it gives CASSENPRGNEQFF. The chain combines TRBV25-1 with TRBJ2-1, with 7 bases matching TRBD1. The CDR3 length is 14 residues. J gave up 7 bases and V 2 bases, and 5 bases lay outside the gene matches. Germline lookup yields CDR1 MGHDK and CDR2 SYGVNS.

The V gene is TRBV20-1, the J gene TRBJ2-1; D unresolved. This CDR3 is built from 13 residues. The V end lost 3 bases, the J end lost 0 bases, and 6 bases lay between the germline ends. CDR1 and CDR2 from the germline V gene are DFQATT and SNEGSKA (reference sequence). The CDR3, as DNA: TGCAGTGCTAGCGCTACCTCCTACAATGAGCAGTTCTTC. It yields the protein CSASATSYNEQFF.

This clonotype was seen a handful of times. CDR3 loop: CASSQDLSGRVQYYEQYF. The CDR3 bases are TGCGCCAGCAGCCAAGATCTTAGTGGAAGGGTCCAATACTACGAGCAGTACTTC. V gene TRBV4-1 combines with J gene TRBJ2-7; unclear D gene. V lost 0 bases and J lost 3, with 21 bases in between. This CDR3 region has 18 residues. Germline CDR1 reads MGHRA; CDR2 reads YSYEKL.

The rearrangement links TRBV28 to TRBJ2-3, with TRBD2 as a possible D gene (7 bases). Trimming left V 8 bases short and J 2 bases short, with 11 bases between. This CDR3 contains 13 residues. In germline, CDR1 is MDHEN, CDR2 SYDVKM. This chain's CDR3 is CASGGAPTDTQYF. The CDR3 nucleotides are TGTGCCAGCGGGGGGGCCCCCACAGATACGCAGTATTTT.

The gene calls are TRBV20-1 and TRBJ1-2, with D possibly matching TRBD1 (6 bases). The CDR3 covers 14 residues. V was pared by 0 bases and J by 3 bases, with 11 bases between. Looked up from germline, CDR1 is DFQATT and CDR2 is SNEGSKA (reference sequence). CDR3 loop: CSARDPGAHYGYTF. The DNA for the CDR3 is TGCAGTGCTAGAGATCCGGGGGCACACTATGGCTACACCTTC.

V gene TRBV28 combines with J gene TRBJ2-7; 12 bases align to TRBD2. Trimming removed 5 bases from V and 5 bases from J; junction bases left unmatched: 10. The CDR3 sequence is 16 residues long. Germline V gives CDR1 MDHEN, CDR2 SYDVKM. The CDR3 sequence: CASSTLLAGGVNEQYF. CDR3 in DNA: TGTGCCAGCAGTACCCTACTAGCGGGAGGCGTGAACGAGCAGTACTTC.

The chain carries TRBV20-1 and TRBJ2-1, with 7 bases aligning to TRBD2. CDR1 and CDR2 (germline): DFQATT, SNEGSKA (reference sequence). The CDR3 length is 18 residues. Trimming cost V 6 bases and J 0 bases; bases outside gene matches: 17. CDR3 bases: TGCAGTGCCCCCCGTGAGGCGGGAGTATTTCTCTCCTACAATGAGCAGTTCTTC. As protein: CSAPREAGVFLSYNEQFF.

This clonotype was seen more than once but under ten times. This chain links TRBV5-1 with TRBJ2-1; 14 bases fit TRBD2. This CDR3 comprises 16 residues. Germline assignment: CDR1 SGHRS and CDR2 YFSETQ. The J segment lost 9 bases and the V segment lost 4 bases, leaving 9 bases of the junction unmatched. CDR3 sequence (DNA): TGCGCCAGCAGCCCGCCGGGACTAGCGGGAGTCGTTGAGCAGTTCTTC. As protein: CASSPPGLAGVVEQFF.